Listed here are 12 T cell receptor beta chains from one sample, sequenced in a study of early T cells in non-severe SARS-CoV-2 infection. TCRdb re-derived calls from the 5' RACE reads in MiXCR, one entry per CDR3 protein. The sample has tens of thousands of distinct CDR3 sequences, about 10% seen once. Sequencing used whole blood, obtained at baseline. Receptor source: an adult who was a healthcare worker with PCR-confirmed SARS-CoV-2 infection or an uninfected control (not recorded which).

Many counts were recorded for this clonotype. The V and J genes are TRBV5-1 and TRBJ2-5; 10 bases match TRBD2. Germline CDR1 is SGHRS and CDR2 is YFSETQ. CDR3 size: 15 residues. The V and J ends lost 4 bases and 1 base, in that order; junction bases with no gene match: 4. This chain's CDR3 is CASSPGLAVQETQYF. As DNA, the CDR3 is TGCGCCAGCAGCCCTGGACTAGCGGTCCAAGAGACCCAGTACTTC.

This clonotype was seen at least ten times. The chain is built from TRBV4-1 and TRBJ2-1; 7 nucleotides agree with TRBD2. The CDR3 runs to 14 residues. V lost 6 bases to trimming and J lost 9 bases; unmatched junction nucleotides: 11. In germline, CDR1 is MGHRA, CDR2 YSYEKL. CDR3: CASSREVGPIEQFF. For the CDR3, the DNA is TGCGCCAGCAGTCGGGAGGTAGGGCCGATTGAGCAGTTCTTC.

The chain combines TRBV5-4 with TRBJ2-5; 12 bases map to TRBD2. Looked up from germline, CDR1 is SGHNT and CDR2 is YYREEE (reference sequence). Trimming removed 4 bases from V and 5 bases from J; junction bases left unmatched: 9. The CDR3 spans 16 residues. DNA of the CDR3: TGTGCCAGCAGCCCCAGAACCGGGACTAGCGGGGAGACCCAGTACTTC. Translating it yields CASSPRTGTSGETQYF.

The rearrangement joins TRBV20-1 to TRBJ2-5; 7 bases are a match to TRBD2. The trim removed 2 bases at V and 5 bases at J, leaving 5 bases unmatched. The CDR3 runs to 13 residues. The germline gives CDR1 DFQATT, CDR2 SNEGSKA (reference sequence). CDR3 region: CSARHGLEETQYF. CDR3 bases: TGCAGTGCTAGACACGGACTAGAGGAGACCCAGTACTTC.

Ten or more counts support this clonotype. The V gene is TRBV2, the J gene TRBJ2-1; weak D call: TRBD2 (6 bases). Trimming removed 8 bases from V and 2 bases from J, with 16 bases in between. Looked up from germline, CDR1 is SNHLY and CDR2 is FYNNEI. The CDR3 is made up of 15 amino acids. CDR3 bases: TGTGCCAGCTCCCCGACTAGTAGTGCCTACAATGAGCAGTTCTTC. Its translation is CASSPTSSAYNEQFF.

This clonotype was observed at least ten times. V usage is TRBV28 and J usage is TRBJ1-1; D is perhaps TRBD1 (5 bases). Between the trimmed V and J ends, which lost 8 bases and 5 bases, there was a span of 24 bases. CDR1 MDHEN and CDR2 SYDVKM come from the germline V gene. The CDR3 consists of 16 residues. CDR3 residues: CASQNDQFVGRTEAFF. The DNA for the CDR3 is TGTGCCAGCCAGAACGACCAGTTTGTGGGGCGAACTGAAGCTTTCTTT.

The table lists this clonotype with a few counts. The chain uses TRBV28 and TRBJ2-7; 16 nucleotides agree with TRBD2. J was trimmed by 0 bases and V by 6 bases; bases with no gene match: 5. The CDR3 has 17 residues. The germline V gene encodes CDR1 MDHEN and CDR2 SYDVKM. The CDR3 spells CASSLGLAGGSSYEQYF. The CDR3, as DNA: TGTGCCAGCAGCTTGGGACTAGCGGGAGGGAGCTCCTACGAGCAGTACTTC.

This clonotype was seen ten or more times. The CDR3, as DNA: TGTGCCAGCTCACTGGCTAGCGGCCTAGCCAAAAACATTCAGTACTTC. Encoded protein: CASSLASGLAKNIQYF. This sequence joins TRBV18 and TRBJ2-4, with 7 positions matching TRBD2. The V gene's germline CDR1 is KGHSH and CDR2 LQKENI. The V gene end was trimmed by 4 bases and the J gene end by 0 bases; junction bases not matched to a gene: 6. This CDR3 contains 16 residues.

This clonotype is medium-sized (0.01 to 0.1%) in the sample. The V gene is TRBV28, the J gene TRBJ1-1; 8 nucleotides agree with TRBD1. The junction had 7 bases not matched to a gene; V was cut back by 3 bases and J by 4 bases. Germline V CDR1 and CDR2: MDHEN, SYDVKM. The CDR3 is 15 amino acids. The CDR3 loop reads CASSLRQGAVTEAFF. The CDR3 bases are TGTGCCAGCAGTTTGAGGCAGGGGGCTGTCACTGAAGCTTTCTTT. The full variable domain, with the rest looked up from reference TRBV28 and TRBJ1-1, is DVKVTQSSRYLVKRTGEKVFLECVQDMDHENMFWYRQDPGLGLRLIYFSYDVKMKEKGDIPEGYSVSREKKERFSLILESASTNQTSMYLCASSLRQGAVTEAFFGQGTRLTVV.

This clonotype was observed a handful of times. The chain has TRBV6-5 and TRBJ2-7; a possible D gene is TRBD2 (6 bases). CDR1 is MNHEY and CDR2 is SVGAGI in the germline V gene. CDR3 size: 14 residues. V dropped 0 bases and J dropped 7 bases, with 13 bases sitting between them. CDR3 nucleotides: TGTGCCAGCAGTTACTCGAGAGGGACTGGGGAGCAGTACTTC. It encodes CASSYSRGTGEQYF.

Ten or more counts support this clonotype. The chain employs TRBV28 and TRBJ1-2; D is undetermined. This CDR3 spans 13 amino acids. V shed 11 bases and J shed 0 bases, with 13 bases lying between them. In germline, CDR1 is MDHEN, CDR2 SYDVKM. CDR3 in DNA: TGTGCCGGTTTTTCCGCCGCTAACTATGGCTACACCTTC. Its translation is CAGFSAANYGYTF.

This clonotype showed up many times. The chain recombines TRBV20-1 with TRBJ1-2; D perhaps matches TRBD1 (6 bases). The ends were cut back, 6 bases at V and 7 bases at J, with 21 bases in the middle. This CDR3 has 14 amino acids. Germline values: CDR1 DFQATT, CDR2 SNEGSKA (reference sequence). DNA of the CDR3: TGCAGTGCCCAGGGTCAGGGGCGGGGATCTGGCTACACCTTC. Translation gives CSAQGQGRGSGYTF.